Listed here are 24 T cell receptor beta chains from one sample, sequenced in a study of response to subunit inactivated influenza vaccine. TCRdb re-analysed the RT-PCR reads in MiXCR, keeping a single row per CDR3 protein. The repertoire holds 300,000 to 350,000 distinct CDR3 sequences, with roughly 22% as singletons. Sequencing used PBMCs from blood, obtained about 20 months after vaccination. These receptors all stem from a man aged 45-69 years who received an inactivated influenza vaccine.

DNA for the CDR3: TGTGCCAGCAGGAGTACAGGGGGCGCATCACCCACTGAAGCTTTCTTT. Its translation: CASRSTGGASPTEAFF. This chain joins TRBV12-3 or TRBV12-4 and TRBJ1-1, with 9 bases identical to TRBD1. The junction had 12 bases not matched to a gene; V was cut back by 6 bases and J by 4 bases. The CDR3 is made up of 16 amino acids.

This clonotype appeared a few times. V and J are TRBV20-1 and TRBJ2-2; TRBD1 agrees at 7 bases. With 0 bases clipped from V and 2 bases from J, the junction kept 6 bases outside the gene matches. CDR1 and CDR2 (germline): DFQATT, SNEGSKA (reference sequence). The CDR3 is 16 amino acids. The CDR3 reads CSARDITGDNTGELFF. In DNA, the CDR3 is TGCAGTGCTAGAGATATCACAGGGGACAACACCGGGGAGCTGTTTTTT.

The chain's CDR3 is CSARDQGINSPLHF. Here the CDR3 DNA reads TGCAGTGCTAGAGATCAGGGAATTAATTCACCCCTCCACTTT. V usage is TRBV20-1 and J usage is TRBJ1-6; D possibly corresponds to TRBD1 (5 bases). CDR3 length equals 14 residues. V lost 0 bases to trimming and J lost 6 bases, with 9 bases between them. CDR1 and CDR2 (germline): DFQATT, SNEGSKA (reference sequence).

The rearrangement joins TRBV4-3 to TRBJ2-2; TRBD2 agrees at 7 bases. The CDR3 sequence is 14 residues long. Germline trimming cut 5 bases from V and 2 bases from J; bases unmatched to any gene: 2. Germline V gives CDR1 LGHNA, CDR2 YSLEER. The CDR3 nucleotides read TGCGCCAGCAGCGCGGGGGTCAACACCGGGGAGCTGTTTTTT. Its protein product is CASSAGVNTGELFF.

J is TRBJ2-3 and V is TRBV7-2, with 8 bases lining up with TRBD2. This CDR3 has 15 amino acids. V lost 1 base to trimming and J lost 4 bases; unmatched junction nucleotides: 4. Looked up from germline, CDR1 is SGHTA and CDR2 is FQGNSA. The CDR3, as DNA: TGTGCCAGCAGCTTAGTAGCGGGGACCGCAGATACGCAGTATTTT. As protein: CASSLVAGTADTQYF.

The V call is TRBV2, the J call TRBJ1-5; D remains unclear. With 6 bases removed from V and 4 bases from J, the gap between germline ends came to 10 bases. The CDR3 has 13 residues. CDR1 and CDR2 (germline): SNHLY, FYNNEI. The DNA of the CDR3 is TGTGCCAGCAGGCTGCAGAAGAATCAGCCCCAGCATTTT. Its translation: CASRLQKNQPQHF.

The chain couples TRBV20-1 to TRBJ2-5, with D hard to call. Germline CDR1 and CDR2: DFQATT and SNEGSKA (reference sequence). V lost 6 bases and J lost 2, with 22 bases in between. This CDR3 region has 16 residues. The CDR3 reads CSATPVLASAQETQYF. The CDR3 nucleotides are TGCAGTGCCACCCCCGTATTGGCGTCTGCACAAGAGACCCAGTACTTC.

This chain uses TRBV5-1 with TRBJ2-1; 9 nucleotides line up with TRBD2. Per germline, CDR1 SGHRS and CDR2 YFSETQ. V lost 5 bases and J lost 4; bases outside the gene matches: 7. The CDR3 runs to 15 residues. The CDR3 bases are TGCGCCAGCAGTCTCGGGGGACTAGCTTACAATGAGCAGTTCTTC. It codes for CASSLGGLAYNEQFF.

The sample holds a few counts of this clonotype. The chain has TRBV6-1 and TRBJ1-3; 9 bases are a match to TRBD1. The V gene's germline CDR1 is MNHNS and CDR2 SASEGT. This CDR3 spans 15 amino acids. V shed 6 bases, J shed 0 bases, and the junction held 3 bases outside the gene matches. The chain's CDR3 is CASRDRGSSGNTIYF. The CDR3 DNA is TGTGCCAGCAGGGACAGGGGAAGCTCTGGAAACACCATATATTTT.

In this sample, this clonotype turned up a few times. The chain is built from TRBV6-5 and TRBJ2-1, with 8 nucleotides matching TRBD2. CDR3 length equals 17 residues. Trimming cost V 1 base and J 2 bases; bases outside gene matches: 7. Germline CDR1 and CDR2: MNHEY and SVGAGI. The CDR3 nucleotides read TGTGCCAGCAGTTACTTGGCTAGCGGGCGGACCTACAATGAGCAGTTCTTC. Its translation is CASSYLASGRTYNEQFF.

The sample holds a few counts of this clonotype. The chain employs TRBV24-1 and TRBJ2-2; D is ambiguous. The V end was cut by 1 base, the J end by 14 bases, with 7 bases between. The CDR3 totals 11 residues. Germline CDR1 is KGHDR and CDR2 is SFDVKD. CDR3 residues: CATSDFSSLFF. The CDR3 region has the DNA TGTGCCACCAGTGATTTCAGCTCCCTGTTTTTT.

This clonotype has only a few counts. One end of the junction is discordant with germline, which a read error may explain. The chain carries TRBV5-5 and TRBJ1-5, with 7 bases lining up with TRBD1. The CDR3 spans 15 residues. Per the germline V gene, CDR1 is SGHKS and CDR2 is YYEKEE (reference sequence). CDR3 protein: CASSLGQTSNQPQHF. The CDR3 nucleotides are TGTGCCAGCAGTTTGGGACAGACTAGCAATCAGCCCCAGCATTTT.

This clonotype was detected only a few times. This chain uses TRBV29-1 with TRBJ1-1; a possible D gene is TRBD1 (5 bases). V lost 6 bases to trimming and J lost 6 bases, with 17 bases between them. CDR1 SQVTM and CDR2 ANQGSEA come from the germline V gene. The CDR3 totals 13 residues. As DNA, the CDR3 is TGCAGCGTCGGGACGCTCCGGAGGGCTGAAGCTTTCTTT. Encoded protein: CSVGTLRRAEAFF.

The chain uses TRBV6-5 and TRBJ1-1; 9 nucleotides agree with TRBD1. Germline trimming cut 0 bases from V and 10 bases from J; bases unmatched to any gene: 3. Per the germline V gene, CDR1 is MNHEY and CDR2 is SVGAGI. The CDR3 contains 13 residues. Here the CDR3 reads CASSYSYRGRAFF. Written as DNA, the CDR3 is TGTGCCAGCAGTTACTCCTACAGGGGGCGAGCTTTCTTT.

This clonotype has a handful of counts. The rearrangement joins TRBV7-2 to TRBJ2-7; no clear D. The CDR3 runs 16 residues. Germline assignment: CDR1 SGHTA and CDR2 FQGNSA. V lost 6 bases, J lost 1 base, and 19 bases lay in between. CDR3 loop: CASSPRSAVGSYEQYF. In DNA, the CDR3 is TGTGCCAGCAGTCCGCGGTCGGCGGTGGGGTCCTACGAGCAGTACTTC.

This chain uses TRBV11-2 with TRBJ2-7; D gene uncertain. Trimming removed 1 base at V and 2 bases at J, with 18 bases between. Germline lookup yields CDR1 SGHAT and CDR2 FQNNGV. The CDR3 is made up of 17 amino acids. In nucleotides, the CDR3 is TGTGCCAGCAGCTTAGGACTGGCTACCCAAATACCCTACGAGCAGTACTTC. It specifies CASSLGLATQIPYEQYF.

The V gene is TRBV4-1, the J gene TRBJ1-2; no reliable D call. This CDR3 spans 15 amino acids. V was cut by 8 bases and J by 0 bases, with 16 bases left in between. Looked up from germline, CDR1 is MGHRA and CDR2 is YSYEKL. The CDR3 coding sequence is TGCGCCAGCCTGGAAACAGCCTCTGCTAACTATGGCTACACCTTC. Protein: CASLETASANYGYTF.

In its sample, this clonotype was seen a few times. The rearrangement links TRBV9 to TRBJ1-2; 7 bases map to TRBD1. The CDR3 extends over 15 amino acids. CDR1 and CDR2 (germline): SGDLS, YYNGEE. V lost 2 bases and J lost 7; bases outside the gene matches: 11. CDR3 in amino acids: CASSVRTGLEGGYTF. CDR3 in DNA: TGTGCCAGCAGCGTTCGGACAGGACTAGAGGGTGGCTACACCTTC.

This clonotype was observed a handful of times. CDR3 residues: CASTGRINTGELFF. Written as DNA, the CDR3 is TGTGCCAGCACGGGGCGCATAAACACCGGGGAGCTGTTTTTT. The rearrangement joins TRBV2 to TRBJ2-2; D possibly uses TRBD1 or TRBD2 (5 bases each). This CDR3 region has 14 residues. V lost 7 bases and J lost 2, with 11 bases in between. Looked up from germline, CDR1 is SNHLY and CDR2 is FYNNEI.

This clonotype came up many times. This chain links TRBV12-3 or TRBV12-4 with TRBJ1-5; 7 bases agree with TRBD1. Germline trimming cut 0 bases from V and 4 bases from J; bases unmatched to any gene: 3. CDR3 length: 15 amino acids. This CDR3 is CASSLAPTGNQPQHF. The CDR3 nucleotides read TGTGCCAGCAGTTTAGCCCCGACAGGGAATCAGCCCCAGCATTTT.

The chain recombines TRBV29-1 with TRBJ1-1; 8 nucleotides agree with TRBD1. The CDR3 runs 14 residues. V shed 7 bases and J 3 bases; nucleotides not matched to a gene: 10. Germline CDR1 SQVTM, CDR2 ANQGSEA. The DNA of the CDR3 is TGCAGCGCTAGGACAGGGTCTACGTACACTGAAGCTTTCTTT. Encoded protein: CSARTGSTYTEAFF.

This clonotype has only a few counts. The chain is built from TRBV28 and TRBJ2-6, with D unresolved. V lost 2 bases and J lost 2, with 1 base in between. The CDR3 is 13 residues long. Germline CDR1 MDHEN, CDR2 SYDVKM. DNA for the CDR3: TGTGCCAGCAGTTTAGCTGGGGCCAACGTCCTGACTTTC. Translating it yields CASSLAGANVLTF.

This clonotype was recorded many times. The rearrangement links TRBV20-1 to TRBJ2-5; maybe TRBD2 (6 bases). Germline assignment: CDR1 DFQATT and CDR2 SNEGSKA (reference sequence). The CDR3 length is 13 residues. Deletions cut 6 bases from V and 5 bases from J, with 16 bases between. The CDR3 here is CSAIRGLAETQYF. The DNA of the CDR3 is TGCAGTGCGATCCGGGGGTTAGCGGAGACCCAGTACTTC.

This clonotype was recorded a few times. The CDR3 region has the DNA TGCAGTGCTCGCGAGGTCGGGAACACTGAAGCTTTCTTT. This gives the protein CSAREVGNTEAFF. The chain combines TRBV20-1 with TRBJ1-1; D unresolved. This CDR3 is built from 13 residues. Trimming removed 5 bases at V and 1 base at J, with 11 bases between. CDR1 DFQATT and CDR2 SNEGSKA come from the germline V gene (reference sequence).